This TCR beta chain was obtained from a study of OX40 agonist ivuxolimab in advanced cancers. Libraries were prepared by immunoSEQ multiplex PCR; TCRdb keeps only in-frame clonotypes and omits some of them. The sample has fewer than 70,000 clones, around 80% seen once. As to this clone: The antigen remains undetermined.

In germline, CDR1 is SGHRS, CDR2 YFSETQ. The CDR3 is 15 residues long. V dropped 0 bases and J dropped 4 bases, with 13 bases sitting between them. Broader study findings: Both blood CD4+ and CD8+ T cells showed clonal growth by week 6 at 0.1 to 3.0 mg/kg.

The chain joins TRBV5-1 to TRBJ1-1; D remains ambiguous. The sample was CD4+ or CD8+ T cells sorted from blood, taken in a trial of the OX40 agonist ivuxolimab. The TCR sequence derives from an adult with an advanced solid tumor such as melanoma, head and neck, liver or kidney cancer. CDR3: CASSLETVVGTEAFF. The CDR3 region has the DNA TGCGCCAGCAGCTTGGAGACGGTTGTGGGCACTGAAGCTTTCTTT.